The rows below give T cell receptor beta chains drawn from one sample of a study of blood T cell repertoires in COVID-19. This table comes from immunoSEQ multiplex PCR, and its TCRdb copy is limited to in-frame clones, with some not included. The table has approximately 220,000 clones, around nine tenths seen once. The sequencing sample was made of peripheral blood. Receptor source: a man between 60 and 70 years old who had recovered from COVID-19. Both conserved end residues are part of each CDR3. Each record gives: V gene, clone size, J gene, D gene, CDR3 protein, CDR3 DNA. A D gene is named only where the DNA matches it firmly. Only part of the rows carry a size: once, few, many, or a class if the clone is expanded.

TRBV19	few	TRBJ2-1	TRBD1	CASSSDRVPYNEQFF	TGTGCCAGTAGTTCCGACAGGGTCCCCTACAATGAGCAGTTCTTC
TRBV19	.	TRBJ1-2	.	CASNPSRPPNYGYTF	TGTGCCAGTAACCCCTCGCGGCCCCCTAACTATGGCTACACCTTC
TRBV6-5	.	TRBJ2-7	.	CASSRGGEQYF	TGTGCCAGCAGTCGAGGCGGTGAGCAGTACTTC
TRBV11-3	.	TRBJ2-3	.	CASGTQDYTQYF	TGTGCCAGCGGGACACAGGATTATACGCAGTATTTT
TRBV7-6	.	TRBJ1-4	.	CASSLVNGATNEKLFF	TGTGCCAGCAGCTTAGTCAACGGGGCAACTAATGAAAAACTGTTTTTT
TRBV9	.	TRBJ1-2	TRBD1	CASSAQAGQPSYGYTF	TGTGCCAGCAGCGCGCAGGCGGGACAGCCGTCCTATGGCTACACCTTC
TRBV27	.	TRBJ1-5	TRBD1	CASSTWGQGAAGPQHF	TGTGCCAGCAGTACCTGGGGACAGGGGGCGGCGGGGCCCCAGCATTTT
TRBV7-9	.	TRBJ1-5	.	CASSLGTAPGRPQHF	TGTGCCAGCAGCTTAGGGACCGCGCCGGGAAGGCCCCAGCATTTT
TRBV5-1	.	TRBJ2-5	.	CASSLRTARGSAQYF	TGCGCCAGCAGCTTAAGGACAGCCCGTGGGTCGGCCCAGTACTTC
TRBV7-9	.	TRBJ2-3	.	CASSLGSVASDTQYF	TGTGCCAGCAGTTTAGGGAGTGTTGCCTCAGATACGCAGTATTTT
TRBV12-5	.	TRBJ2-7	.	CASGSRSLYEQYF	TGTGCTAGTGGTTCCCGGAGCCTCTACGAGCAGTACTTC
TRBV5-1	.	TRBJ2-2	TRBD1	CASSSRTGPNTGELFF	TGCGCCAGCAGCTCAAGGACAGGACCTAACACCGGGGAGCTGTTTTTT
TRBV28	.	TRBJ1-2	TRBD1	CASSSHGTGGGGYTF	TGTGCCAGCAGTTCCCACGGGACAGGGGGGGGTGGCTACACCTTC
TRBV12-3/TRBV12-4	.	TRBJ2-7	TRBD1	CASTYSPGQWLDF	TGTGCCAGCACGTACTCTCCGGGACAGTGGTTGGACTTC
TRBV5-4	once	TRBJ1-2	TRBD1	CASSLPGGYGYTF	TGTGCCAGCAGCTTACCAGGGGGATATGGCTACACCTTC
TRBV5-1	.	TRBJ2-1	.	CASSLVGVSYNEQFF	TGCGCCAGCAGCTTGGTCGGGGTATCGTACAATGAGCAGTTCTTC
TRBV7-8	.	TRBJ2-1	.	CASSLFVAFYGEQFF	TGTGCCAGCAGCTTATTTGTAGCCTTTTACGGCGAGCAGTTCTTC
TRBV4-2	.	TRBJ1-4	.	CASSHGGGADEKLFF	TGTGCCAGCAGCCATGGCGGGGGCGCGGATGAAAAACTGTTTTTT
TRBV30	.	TRBJ1-6	.	CAWTQGNYNSPLHF	TGTGCCTGGACCCAGGGGAATTATAATTCACCCCTCCACTTT
TRBV6-5	.	TRBJ1-1	.	CASRVGVASDTEAFF	TGTGCCAGCAGGGTAGGGGTTGCGAGTGACACTGAAGCTTTCTTT
TRBV3-1/TRBV3-2	.	TRBJ1-5	.	CASSQGRASNQPQHF	TGTGCCAGCAGCCAGGGGAGGGCTAGCAATCAGCCCCAGCATTTT
TRBV5-1	.	TRBJ2-7	.	CASSLAGLSDFYEQYF	TGCGCCAGCAGCTTGGCCGGGTTAAGCGATTTCTACGAGCAGTACTTC
TRBV11-1	.	TRBJ1-3	.	CASSPTVGNTIYF	TGTGCCAGCAGCCCGACAGTTGGAAACACCATATATTTT
TRBV3-1/TRBV3-2	.	TRBJ1-1	TRBD1	CASSQGYPSTGVDTEAFF	TGTGCCAGCAGCCAAGGCTACCCCAGCACAGGGGTGGACACTGAAGCTTTCTTT
TRBV9	.	TRBJ2-6	.	CASSVGASGANVLTF	TGTGCCAGCAGCGTAGGTGCTAGTGGGGCCAACGTCCTGACTTTC
TRBV2	.	TRBJ1-1	.	CARGGLSTEAFF	TGTGCCAGAGGAGGGTTAAGCACTGAAGCTTTCTTT
TRBV5-1	.	TRBJ2-7	TRBD1	CASSLEGQALHF	TGCGCCAGCAGCTTGGAGGGACAGGCTTTGCACTTC
TRBV7-2	.	TRBJ2-3	.	CASSLIGGGDTQYF	TGTGCCAGCAGCTTAATCGGGGGTGGAGATACGCAGTATTTT
TRBV18	.	TRBJ1-6	.	CASSPPGGRSPLHF	TGTGCCAGCTCACCCCCCGGGGGGCGTTCACCCCTCCACTTT
TRBV7-3	.	TRBJ1-5	TRBD1	CASSPRGGSQPQHF	TGTGCCAGCAGCCCCAGAGGGGGCAGTCAGCCCCAGCATTTT
TRBV3-1/TRBV3-2	.	TRBJ1-1	.	CASTLRGANTEAFF	TGTGCCAGCACCCTGCGGGGGGCGAATACTGAAGCTTTCTTT
TRBV6-5	.	TRBJ1-2	TRBD1	CASSYRAGGGNYGYTF	TGTGCCAGCAGTTACCGAGCAGGGGGAGGAAACTATGGCTACACCTTC
TRBV5-8	.	TRBJ1-5	.	CASSFRRGPQHF	TGTGCCAGCAGCTTCCGCCGGGGGCCCCAGCATTTT
TRBV2	.	TRBJ2-3	TRBD2	CARSGEGLADTQYF	TGTGCCCGCAGCGGGGAGGGCTTAGCAGATACGCAGTATTTT
TRBV5-6	.	TRBJ1-6	TRBD1	CASSLDRGGNSPLHF	TGTGCCAGCAGCTTGGACAGGGGAGGTAATTCACCCCTCCACTTT
TRBV19	.	TRBJ1-2	.	CASSTSDSYGYTF	TGTGCCAGTAGTACCAGCGACAGCTATGGCTACACCTTC
TRBV6-6	.	TRBJ1-4	.	CASSRRGNEKLFF	TGTGCCAGCAGTCGCCGGGGAAATGAAAAACTGTTTTTT
TRBV7-8	.	TRBJ2-3	TRBD2	CASSPLAVSTDTQYF	TGTGCCAGCAGCCCACTAGCGGTTAGCACAGATACGCAGTATTTT
TRBV5-1	few	TRBJ1-6	.	CASSITGQFNSPLHF	TGCGCCAGCAGCATCACTGGACAGTTTAATTCACCCCTCCACTTT
TRBV18	.	TRBJ1-2	.	CASSPGQTSGGYTF	TGTGCCAGCTCACCAGGACAGACCTCAGGAGGCTACACCTTC
TRBV7-3	.	TRBJ1-2	.	CASSANLMTHGYTF	TGTGCCAGCAGCGCAAATCTCATGACTCATGGCTACACCTTC
TRBV7-2	.	TRBJ2-7	TRBD2	CASSSLAGGPYEQYF	TGTGCCAGCAGCTCGCTAGCGGGGGGGCCCTACGAGCAGTACTTC
TRBV28	.	TRBJ1-5	.	CASSAITGVDQPQHF	TGTGCCAGCAGTGCAATTACAGGCGTTGATCAGCCCCAGCATTTT
TRBV10-3	.	TRBJ2-2	.	CAISYANTGELFF	TGTGCCATCAGCTACGCGAACACCGGGGAGCTGTTTTTT
TRBV9	few	TRBJ1-6	.	CASSPRGSYNSPLHF	TGTGCCAGCAGCCCCCGGGGCTCCTATAATTCACCCCTCCACTTT
TRBV19	.	TRBJ1-5	.	CASSIANGQVPNQPQHF	TGTGCCAGTAGTATAGCCAACGGACAAGTCCCCAATCAGCCCCAGCATTTT
TRBV6-1	.	TRBJ1-2	.	CASSEFSRYGYTF	TGTGCCAGCAGTGAATTCTCGCGATATGGCTACACCTTC
TRBV25-1	.	TRBJ2-1	.	CASLSDRSRYNEQFF	TGTGCCAGTCTATCCGACAGAAGCAGATACAATGAGCAGTTCTTC
TRBV6-2/TRBV6-3	.	TRBJ1-6	.	CASSSRGNSPLHF	TGTGCCAGCAGTTCAAGGGGGAATTCACCCCTCCACTTT
TRBV9	.	TRBJ2-5	TRBD2	CASSVGLAGVEETQYF	TGTGCCAGCAGCGTAGGGCTAGCGGGAGTCGAGGAGACCCAGTACTTC
TRBV19	.	TRBJ2-3	TRBD2	CASSRLYGLGEVNTQYF	TGTGCCAGTAGCAGACTGTACGGACTAGGCGAAGTTAATACGCAGTATTTT
TRBV28	.	TRBJ2-7	TRBD2	CASSSSGSLSYEQYF	TGTGCCAGCAGCAGTAGCGGGAGCCTATCCTACGAGCAGTACTTC
TRBV10-3	.	TRBJ2-3	TRBD2	CAISGGTGTSGTSTDTQYF	TGTGCCATCAGTGGGGGAACCGGGACTAGCGGGACGAGCACAGATACGCAGTATTTT